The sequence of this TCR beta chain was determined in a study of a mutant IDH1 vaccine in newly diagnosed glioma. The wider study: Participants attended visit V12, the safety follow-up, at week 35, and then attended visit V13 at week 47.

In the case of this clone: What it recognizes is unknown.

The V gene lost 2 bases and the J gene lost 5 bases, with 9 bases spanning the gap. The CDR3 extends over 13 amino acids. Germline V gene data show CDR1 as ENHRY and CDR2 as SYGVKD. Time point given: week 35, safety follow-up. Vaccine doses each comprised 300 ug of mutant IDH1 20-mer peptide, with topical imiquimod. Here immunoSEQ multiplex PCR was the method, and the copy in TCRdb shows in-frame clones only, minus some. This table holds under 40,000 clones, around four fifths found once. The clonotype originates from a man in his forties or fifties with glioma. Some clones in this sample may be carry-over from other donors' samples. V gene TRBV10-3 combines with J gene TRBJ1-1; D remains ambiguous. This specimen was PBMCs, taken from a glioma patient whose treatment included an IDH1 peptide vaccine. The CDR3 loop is CAISEVRKTEAFF. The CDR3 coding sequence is TGTGCCATCAGTGAGGTCCGGAAAACTGAAGCTTTCTTT.